This T cell receptor (beta chain) was recovered during a study of T cell repertoires in cytomegalovirus infection. Study details: A matching HLA type, together with CMV infection, was signaled by public TCR beta signatures.

Findings of the study overall: Cumulative public TCR beta family frequency identified carriers of CMV plus the relevant HLA. Ex vivo, HLA-C-restricted CMV-specific TCR beta clonotypes prevailed over the rest of the response.

A note on this clonotype: Its antigen is unidentified.

MiXCR, run by TCRdb on the reads, gives a single entry per CDR3 protein. The table includes about 740,000 distinct CDR3 sequences, about a third detected once. Material: PBMCs. The sequence derives from a human donor in good health (CMV status not recorded). Some clones in this sample may be carry-over from other donors' samples.

DNA for the CDR3: TGTGCCAGCAAGACCGCCTCTGGGGCCAACGTCCTGACTTTC. It is translated as CASKTASGANVLTF. V and J are TRBV7-9 and TRBJ2-6; D uncertain. Trimming left V 7 bases short and J 0 bases short, with 7 bases between. Germline CDR1 is SEHNR and CDR2 is FQNEAQ (reference sequence). The CDR3 consists of 14 residues.